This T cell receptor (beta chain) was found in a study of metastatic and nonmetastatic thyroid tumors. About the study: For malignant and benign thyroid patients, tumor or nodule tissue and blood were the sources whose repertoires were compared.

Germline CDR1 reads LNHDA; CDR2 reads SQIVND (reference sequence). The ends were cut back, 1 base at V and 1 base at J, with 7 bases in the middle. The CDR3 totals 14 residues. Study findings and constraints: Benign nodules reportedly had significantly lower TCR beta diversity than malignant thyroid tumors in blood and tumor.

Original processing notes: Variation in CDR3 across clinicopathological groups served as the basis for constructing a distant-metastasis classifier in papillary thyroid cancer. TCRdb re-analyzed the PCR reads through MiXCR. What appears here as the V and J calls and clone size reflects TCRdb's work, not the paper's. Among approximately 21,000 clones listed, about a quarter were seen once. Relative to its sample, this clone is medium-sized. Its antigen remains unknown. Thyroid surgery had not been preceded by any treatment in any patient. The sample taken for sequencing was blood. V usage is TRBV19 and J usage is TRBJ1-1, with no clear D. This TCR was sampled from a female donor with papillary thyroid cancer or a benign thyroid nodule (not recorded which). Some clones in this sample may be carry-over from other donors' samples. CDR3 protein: CASSIAAGNTEAFF. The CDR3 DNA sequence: TGTGCCAGTAGTATAGCGGCGGGGAACACTGAAGCTTTCTTT.